The TCR beta chain under discussion was sequenced for a study of T cell responses to AZD1222 COVID-19 vaccine. Study-level points and caveats: Receipt of two AZD1222 doses was followed by a rise in Spike-specific TCR breadth and depth.

Comments on this clone: Antigen unknown.

The V gene's germline CDR1 is KGHDR and CDR2 SFDVKD. There are 12 residues in the CDR3. V was shortened by 3 bases and J by 3 bases, with 4 bases between the two germline ends. Clones were sequenced by immunoSEQ multiplex PCR, and TCRdb holds only the in-frame ones, with some missing. The repertoire holds some 120,000 clones, with roughly 80% as singletons. The gene calls are TRBV24-1 and TRBJ1-1; D unresolved. The clonotype comes from an adult in good health. Sequenced here: peripheral blood, sampled on day 0 of AZD1222 vaccination. The CDR3 is CATSDPDTEAFF. The CDR3 DNA follows: TGTGCCACCAGTGATCCGGACACTGAAGCTTTCTTT.